There are a few counts of the clone carrying this TCR beta chain. Its antigen is unknown. V was clipped by 4 bases and J by 0 bases, with 11 bases between them. There are 15 residues in the CDR3. CDR1 SGDLS and CDR2 YYNGEE come from the germline V gene. PCR employed 60 Vbeta and 13 Jbeta primers. The assay was immunoSEQ multiplex PCR, and TCRdb's table has in-frame clones only and misses some. Altogether about 130,000 clones are present, about 80% being singletons, with the ten largest covering roughly 4.2%. While unrecorded immune exposures were likely, the donors were nominally healthy when sampled. This record comes from a study of cytomegalovirus exposure and HLA in healthy donors. Study conclusions and caveats: TRBV6-2, TRBV6-3 and some other V segments were excluded as indistinguishable. Later on, a genetic analysis was performed. It linked a missense variant in DCLRE1C with V- and J-gene trimming of TCR beta. A later analysis linked some 17,000 TCR beta sequences to HLA alleles at 0.05 false discovery rate.

This clonotype originated in a woman between 35 and 50 years old in good health and CMV-seronegative. This chain joins TRBV9 and TRBJ2-1, with no clear D. Sequencing input: PBMCs. For the CDR3, the DNA is TGTGCCAGCAGCCCGACACCGAGCTCCTACAATGAGCAGTTCTTC. Translated, it gives CASSPTPSSYNEQFF.